This TCR beta chain was observed in a study of T cells in Graves' hyperthyroidism and ophthalmopathy. Germline CDR1 is LGHDT and CDR2 is YNNKEL (reference sequence). Unmatched junction bases numbered 3, after V lost 3 bases and J lost 4 bases. The length of the CDR3 is 15 residues. Amplification targeted TCR beta CDR3 regions from RNA transcripts. RT-PCR in the first round (using the HTBI primer set) targeted the TCR CDR3. TCRdb analysed the multiplex PCR reads with MiXCR anew, one entry per CDR3 protein. The table lists 300,000 to 450,000 distinct CDR3 sequences, under 15% of them singletons. About 10 ml of fresh peripheral blood supplied the PBMCs. This clonotype was seen ten or more times.

The sequencing sample was made of blood. This chain uses TRBV3-1 with TRBJ2-2, with 9 positions matching TRBD1. The clonotype was recovered from a woman aged 30 to 39 with Graves' hyperthyroidism. CDR3 nucleotides: TGTGCCAGCAGCCAGACAGGGGGGAGCACCGGGGAGCTGTTTTTT. Residues: CASSQTGGSTGELFF.